The sequence of this TCR beta chain was determined in a study of CD8 T cells in ankylosing spondylitis. As concerns this clonotype: Its antigen is not identified.

TCRdb recomputed calls from the 5' RACE reads with MiXCR, one row per CDR3 protein. Among fewer than 400,000 distinct CDR3 sequences listed, roughly 8% were seen once. This CDR3 is built from 14 residues. Trimming took off 5 bases at V and 1 base at J, with 12 bases between the two ends. Study-wide results and limits: Reportedly, disease-linked clones are significantly enriched in ankylosing spondylitis patients' matched synovial fluid. One TCR beta motif, made up of 7 or 8 highly homologous variants, appeared characteristic of ankylosing spondylitis blood.

The sequence derives from a male donor with ankylosing spondylitis. The chain recombines TRBV12-3 or TRBV12-4 with TRBJ2-7, with D unclear. What was sequenced was blood, either unsorted or a sorted T cell fraction (not recorded which). The chain's CDR3 is CASSLLGLSYEQYF. In DNA, the CDR3 is TGTGCCAGCAGTCTGCTTGGGCTATCCTACGAGCAGTACTTC.